The clone carrying this TCR beta chain was seen a handful of times. Its antigen is unknown. The record originates from a study of beta chain features in type 1 diabetes. General study findings and limits: Among type 1 diabetes patients, VDJ junctions had fewer insertions and more deletions. All four CD4+ subsets from Type 1 diabetes patients carried moderately but significantly shorter TCRB CDR3s.

V was clipped by 0 bases and J by 3 bases, with 9 bases between them. The CDR3 is 15 amino acids. Germline-derived CDR1 and CDR2 are SGDLS and YYNGEE. Expressed TCRB transcripts were sequenced, since all the RNA that had been isolated was reverse transcribed. Sequencing used immunoSEQ multiplex PCR; TCRdb keeps in-frame clones, though not all of them. Of more than 250,000 clones listed, roughly an eighth are singletons. Purity of each sorted population was above 98%. V and J are TRBV9 and TRBJ2-2; the D is unclear. What was sequenced was naive CD4+ T cells from blood. The sequence was obtained from a man aged 30 to 39 with type 1 diabetes. DNA for the CDR3: TGTGCCAGCAGCGTAGGACATTCGGACACCGGGGAGCTGTTTTTT. Residues: CASSVGHSDTGELFF.